Listed below are T cell receptor beta chains from one sample, sequenced in a study of OX40 agonist ivuxolimab in advanced cancers. Sequencing was performed with immunoSEQ multiplex PCR; in TCRdb, only in-frame clones are kept and a portion is missing. The sample gives about 110,000 clones, about nine tenths of which show up once; around 0.47% is in the top ten. The sample was CD4+ or CD8+ T cells sorted from blood, taken in a trial of the OX40 agonist ivuxolimab. These receptors were collected from an adult with an advanced solid tumor such as melanoma, head and neck, liver or kidney cancer. Both conserved end residues are part of each CDR3. The D gene is left open where the match is weak. Rows may omit the clone size; those that give it use once, few, many or a size class.

clone_size	j_call	d_call	v_call	cdr3_aa	cdr3_nt
NA	TRBJ2-7	NA	TRBV30	CAWSVGGGSYEQYF	TGTGCCTGGAGTGTAGGGGGGGGATCCTACGAGCAGTACTTC
NA	TRBJ1-1	TRBD1	TRBV18	CASSPPIRGLSTEAFF	TGTGCCAGCTCACCGCCGATCAGGGGGCTTTCCACTGAAGCTTTCTTT
NA	TRBJ2-5	NA	TRBV5-1	CASSYRGQRETQYF	TGCGCCAGCAGTTACCGGGGGCAGAGAGAGACCCAGTACTTC
NA	TRBJ2-3	TRBD2	TRBV5-1	CASSLRTSGTSTDTQYF	TGCGCCAGCAGCTTGCGGACTAGCGGAACTAGCACAGATACGCAGTATTTT
NA	TRBJ1-1	TRBD1	TRBV28	CASSLAGAGGMNTEAFF	TGTGCCAGCAGTTTGGCGGGGGCAGGGGGCATGAACACTGAAGCTTTCTTT
NA	TRBJ1-1	NA	TRBV4-3	CASSQDFGVYTEAFF	TGCGCCAGCAGCCAAGATTTCGGGGTTTACACTGAAGCTTTCTTT
NA	TRBJ1-2	NA	TRBV9	CASSVGWVAYGYTF	TGTGCCAGCAGCGTAGGGTGGGTTGCCTATGGCTACACCTTC
NA	TRBJ2-7	NA	TRBV11-2	CASSRPWGRDYEQYF	TGTGCCAGCAGCCGGCCCTGGGGCAGGGACTACGAGCAGTACTTC
once	TRBJ2-6	NA	TRBV19	CASKLAREAGANVLTF	TGTGCCAGTAAATTGGCGAGGGAGGCTGGGGCCAACGTCCTGACTTTC
NA	TRBJ2-3	TRBD2	TRBV7-8	CASSPNVLSGDLTDTQYF	TGTGCCAGCAGCCCGAACGTTCTTAGCGGGGACCTCACGGATACGCAGTATTTT
NA	TRBJ1-2	NA	TRBV6-1	CASSEANSDGYTF	TGTGCCAGCAGTGAAGCGAACTCCGATGGCTACACCTTC
NA	TRBJ1-4	NA	TRBV7-9	CASSLGHINEKLFF	TGTGCCAGCAGCTTAGGGCACATTAATGAAAAACTGTTTTTT
NA	TRBJ1-2	NA	TRBV29-1	CSVEVGNGYTF	TGCAGCGTTGAGGTAGGGAATGGCTACACCTTC
NA	TRBJ1-1	NA	TRBV10-1	CASSESGVPEAFF	TGCGCCAGCAGTGAGTCAGGGGTACCTGAAGCTTTCTTT
NA	TRBJ2-2	NA	TRBV7-3	CASSLTQGSTGELFF	TGTGCCAGCAGTTTGACACAGGGCTCCACCGGGGAGCTGTTTTTT
NA	TRBJ1-2	NA	TRBV15	CATSRDLVGTDYTF	TGTGCCACCAGCAGAGACCTTGTGGGGACGGACTACACCTTC
NA	TRBJ1-4	NA	TRBV7-2	CASSVLGGGREKLFF	TGTGCCAGCAGCGTACTTGGGGGGGGTAGGGAAAAACTGTTTTTT
few	TRBJ1-1	NA	TRBV7-3	CASSLTLTDTEAFF	TGTGCCAGCAGCTTAACTTTGACGGACACTGAAGCTTTCTTT
few	TRBJ1-2	NA	TRBV19	CASSITRGGVNYGYTF	TGTGCCAGTAGTATAACGAGAGGGGGAGTAAACTATGGCTACACCTTC
NA	TRBJ2-7	TRBD1	TRBV27	CASSLRTGSSYEQYF	TGTGCCAGCAGTTTAAGGACAGGAAGCTCCTACGAGCAGTACTTC